The 13 T cell receptor beta chains below all came from one sample that was sequenced in a study of cytomegalovirus exposure and HLA in healthy donors. TCRdb's table, derived via immunoSEQ multiplex PCR, lists solely in-frame clones and lacks some. Found here are under 250,000 clones, 87% of them singletons; the top ten hold about 2%. The sample taken for sequencing was PBMCs. Receptor source: a woman between 18 and 30 years old in good health and CMV-seropositive.

CDR3 coding DNA: TGTGCCAGCAGCCCCAGGGGTTTGGTCACTGAAGCTTTCTTT. The encoded protein is CASSPRGLVTEAFF. The chain combines TRBV6-6 with TRBJ1-1; TRBD1 might be the D (6 bases). The V end was cut by 6 bases, the J end by 4 bases, with 15 bases between. The CDR3 spans 14 residues. CDR1 is MNHNY, CDR2 SVGAGI, per germline (reference sequence).

The chain has TRBV6-1 and TRBJ2-3; 9 bases are shared with TRBD2. CDR1 and CDR2 (germline): MNHNS, SASEGT. The junction had 4 bases not matched to a gene; V was cut back by 7 bases and J by 2 bases. This CDR3 has 14 amino acids. For the CDR3, the DNA is TGTGCCAGCACCCTAGCGGGGTCCACAGATACGCAGTATTTT. This codes for CASTLAGSTDTQYF.

This clone was counted once. The V call is TRBV30, the J call TRBJ1-2, with D possibly matching TRBD1 (6 bases). Germline values: CDR1 GTSNPN, CDR2 SVGIG (reference sequence). V was pared by 2 bases and J by 7 bases, with 17 bases between. The CDR3 totals 14 residues. CDR3 nucleotides: TGTGCCTGGAGTCCATGGGGGGGGCCGGTTGGCTACACCTTC. Translated, it gives CAWSPWGGPVGYTF. Full variable domain (missing parts from reference TRBV30 and TRBJ1-2): SQTIHQWPATLVQPVGSPLSLECTVEGTSNPNLYWYRQAAGRGLQLLFYSVGIGQISSEVPQNLSASRPQDRQFILSSKKLLLSDSGFYLCAWSPWGGPVGYTFGSGTRLTVV.

The gene calls are TRBV7-8 and TRBJ1-2; weak D call: TRBD1 (5 bases). The germline CDR1 and CDR2 sequences are SGHVS and FQNEAQ. CDR3 size: 15 residues. Trimming took off 5 bases at V and 2 bases at J, with 15 bases between the two ends. This CDR3 is CASSAGWATNYGYTF. The CDR3 DNA follows: TGTGCCAGCAGCGCAGGGTGGGCTACGAACTATGGCTACACCTTC.

V and J are TRBV27 and TRBJ1-3; 7 positions agree with TRBD1. Germline V gene data show CDR1 as MNHEY and CDR2 as SMNVEV (reference sequence). Germline trimming cut 3 bases from V and 0 bases from J; bases unmatched to any gene: 5. The CDR3 length is 16 residues. In DNA form, the CDR3 reads TGTGCCAGCAGTTTTAAGGGGGCTGTCTCTGGAAACACCATATATTTT. Translated, it gives CASSFKGAVSGNTIYF.

CDR3 sequence (DNA): TGTGCCAGCAGCTTAGTCGGGCAAGGAGGGGGGGACGAGCAGTACTTC. Translating gives CASSLVGQGGGDEQYF. The chain couples TRBV7-6 to TRBJ2-7; perhaps TRBD2 as D (7 bases). From germline, CDR1 is SGHVS and CDR2 FNYEAQ. This CDR3 has 16 residues. V was trimmed by 1 base and J by 5 bases, leaving 18 bases between them. Together with reference TRBV7-6 and TRBJ2-7, the CDR3 gives the full variable domain: GAGVSQSPRYKVTKRGQDVALRCDPISGHVSLYWYRQALGQGPEFLTYFNYEAQQDKSGLPNDRFSAERPEGSISTLTIQRTEQRDSAMYRCASSLVGQGGGDEQYFGPGTRLTVT.

Details on this clone: Other DNA sequences of this sample code for an identical CDR3. The CDR3 loop reads CASSSSYEQYF. The CDR3, as DNA: TGTGCCAGCAGCTCTTCCTACGAGCAGTACTTC. The rearrangement uses TRBV5-6 and TRBJ2-7; D is unclear. Trimming took off 3 bases at V and 1 base at J, with 2 bases between the two ends. The CDR3 runs to 11 residues. Germline-derived CDR1 and CDR2 are SGHDT and YYEEEE. Combining the CDR3 with reference TRBV5-6 and TRBJ2-7 gives the whole variable domain DAGVTQSPTHLIKTRGQQVTLRCSPKSGHDTVSWYQQALGQGPQFIFQYYEEEERQRGNFPDRFSGHQFPNYSSELNVNALLLGDSALYLCASSSSYEQYFGPGTRLTVT.

This clone has just a few counts. V and J are TRBV6-1 and TRBJ2-3; D uncertain. CDR3 length equals 15 residues. Germline V gene lookup returns CDR1 MNHNS and CDR2 SASEGT. Between the trimmed V and J ends, which lost 4 bases and 4 bases, there was a span of 15 bases. The CDR3 spells CASSVATRRADTQYF. In DNA, the CDR3 is TGTGCCAGCAGTGTGGCAACCCGTCGGGCAGATACGCAGTATTTT.

This CDR3 is CASSLGQQETQYF. The CDR3 DNA reads as TGTGCCAGCAGCTTGGGACAGCAAGAGACCCAGTACTTC. The V gene is TRBV5-4, the J gene TRBJ2-5; D is possibly TRBD1 (5 bases). Trimming left V 0 bases short and J 2 bases short, with 5 bases between. This CDR3 has 13 residues. Germline values: CDR1 SGHNT, CDR2 YYREEE (reference sequence).

The chain couples TRBV4-1 to TRBJ2-5, with TRBD2 matching 13 bases. The length of the CDR3 is 15 residues. Germline V gene sequence: CDR1 MGHRA, CDR2 YSYEKL. Germline trimming cut 1 base from V and 5 bases from J; bases unmatched to any gene: 1. CDR3 loop: CASSQGLAGGETQYF. The CDR3 bases are TGCGCCAGCAGCCAAGGACTAGCGGGAGGTGAGACCCAGTACTTC.

The chain couples TRBV2 to TRBJ2-4, with TRBD1 identical over 11 bases. The trim removed 11 bases at V and 0 bases at J, leaving 6 bases unmatched. Germline V gene data show CDR1 as SNHLY and CDR2 as FYNNEI. CDR3 length: 15 residues. In DNA, the CDR3 is TGTGCCGGGAGGGGACAGGGGGGAGCCAAAAACATTCAGTACTTC. This codes for CAGRGQGGAKNIQYF.

This clone appeared once. The chain links TRBV5-4 to TRBJ1-1; perhaps TRBD1 as D (5 bases). V was clipped by 4 bases and J by 2 bases, with 15 bases between them. The CDR3 consists of 15 residues. CDR1 and CDR2 (germline): SGHNT, YYREEE (reference sequence). CDR3 amino acids: CASSQKRGVNTEAFF. In DNA, the CDR3 is TGTGCCAGCAGCCAAAAGCGGGGCGTTAACACTGAAGCTTTCTTT.

The V and J genes are TRBV7-2 and TRBJ1-2; TRBD1 agrees at 9 bases. Germline CDR1 and CDR2: SGHTA and FQGNSA. Trimming at V came to 5 bases and at J to 3 bases, leaving 7 bases not matched to a gene. The CDR3 extends over 15 amino acids. The CDR3 reads CASSALQGADYGYTF. DNA for the CDR3: TGTGCCAGCAGCGCCTTACAGGGGGCGGACTATGGCTACACCTTC.